Listed below are T cell receptor beta chains from one sample, sequenced in a study of CD8+CD57+ T cells in acquired aplastic anemia. A single record per CDR3 protein comes from TCRdb applying MiXCR to the reads. The sample shows about 110,000 distinct CDR3 sequences, around 49% of them seen only once. The sample comprised sorted CD4+, CD8+, or CD8+CD57+ T cells (not recorded which) from PBMCs. The receptors come from a human donor in good health, serving as a control. Both conserved end residues are part of each CDR3. D genes are given only for firm matches. Rows give clone size only sometimes, using once, few, many, or a class for an expanded clone.

J | V | D | size | DNA | CDR3
TRBJ1-2 | TRBV4-1 | . | many | TGCGCCAGCAGCCAAGTAACTGATCCTCAGGGCTACACCTTC | CASSQVTDPQGYTF
TRBJ1-2 | TRBV12-5 | . | many | TGTGCTAGTGGTTTGGAATCAACAGGGAATGGCTACACCTTC | CASGLESTGNGYTF
TRBJ2-3 | TRBV5-1 | TRBD2 | many | TGCGCCAGCAGCTTGACGGGACTAGCGGAGACTCACACAGATACGCAGTATTTT | CASSLTGLAETHTDTQYF
TRBJ2-7 | TRBV25-1 | . | . | TGTGCCCGAGGGGGGGGCGACTCCTACGAGCAGTACTTC | CARGGGDSYEQYF
TRBJ2-7 | TRBV7-9 | . | . | TGTGCCAGCAGCGGATCGTGGCCCTACGAGCAGTACTTC | CASSGSWPYEQYF
TRBJ2-7 | TRBV25-1 | . | many | TGTGCCAGCAGTATGAACCGGGACCAACTTACCTACGAGCAGTACTTC | CASSMNRDQLTYEQYF
TRBJ1-2 | TRBV20-1 | TRBD1 | . | TGCAGTGCTAGAGAAACGCCGGACAGGGTCGATGGCTACACCTTC | CSARETPDRVDGYTF
TRBJ2-3 | TRBV2 | . | . | TGTGCCAGCAGGGAGGTTAGGGATACGCAGTATTTT | CASREVRDTQYF
TRBJ2-7 | TRBV4-1 | . | . | TGCGCCAGCAGCCAAGAAACAGGAGCCTACGAGCAGTACTTC | CASSQETGAYEQYF
TRBJ2-7 | TRBV20-1 | . | many | TGCAGTGCTACCAGACAGTCCGATCCCTACGAGCAGTACTTC | CSATRQSDPYEQYF
TRBJ1-6 | TRBV4-3 | . | many | TGCGCCAGCAGCCAAGAACAGGAACGGACCTATAATTCACCCCTCCACTTT | CASSQEQERTYNSPLHF
TRBJ2-1 | TRBV4-1 | TRBD2 | . | TGCGCCAGCAGCCAAGGTCTGTCCAGCGGGGTCTACAATGAGCAGTTCTTC | CASSQGLSSGVYNEQFF
TRBJ1-6 | TRBV20-1 | . | few | TGCAGTGCTAGCGACGGCCCATTACCCCTCCACTTT | CSASDGPLPLHF
TRBJ2-1 | TRBV12-3/TRBV12-4 | . | few | TGTGCCAGCAGCTTGGTAGTAAACCCTCCCGACAATGAGCAGTTCTTC | CASSLVVNPPDNEQFF
TRBJ2-4 | TRBV25-1 | . | few | TGCGCCAGCAGCCAGCCCCCTCAAGGGGAGGCCAAAAACATTCAGTACTTC | CASSQPPQGEAKNIQYF
TRBJ2-7 | TRBV15 | . | . | TGTGCCACCAGCCTTAGGGGAGCAACCTACGAGCAGTACTTC | CATSLRGATYEQYF
TRBJ2-1 | TRBV19 | TRBD2 | . | TGTGCCAGCAGCTCCTGGGGGGGGGATGCTGAGCAGTTCTTC | CASSSWGGDAEQFF
TRBJ1-6 | TRBV7-2 | . | . | TGTGCCAGCAGCTTGACGCAAGGACCGAGTTCACCCCTCCACTTT | CASSLTQGPSSPLHF
TRBJ2-5 | TRBV15 | . | . | TGTGCCACCAGCAGCTCCGGTGAGACCCAGTACTTC | CATSSSGETQYF
TRBJ2-7 | TRBV19 | . | . | TGTGCCAGTAGTAACACCAGGAGGGACAGCTCCTACGAGCAGTACTTC | CASSNTRRDSSYEQYF
TRBJ2-1 | TRBV10-3 | . | . | TGTGCCATCAGCACCAGGGGGGAAGGGTACAATGAGCAGTTCTTC | CAISTRGEGYNEQFF
TRBJ1-1 | TRBV12-3/TRBV12-4 | . | many | TGTGCCAGCAGGATGAAGAACACTGAAGCTTTCTTT | CASRMKNTEAFF
TRBJ2-1 | TRBV20-1 | TRBD2 | . | TGCAGTGCTAGCGGGGGGAATGAGCAGTTCTTC | CSASGGNEQFF
TRBJ2-5 | TRBV20-1 | . | . | TGCAGTGCTAGTGGGCCTCAGGAGACCCAGTACTTC | CSASGPQETQYF
TRBJ2-7 | TRBV29-1 | TRBD1 | . | TGCAGCGTTGGACAGGGGTTCACCTACGAGCAGTACTTC | CSVGQGFTYEQYF
TRBJ2-3 | TRBV11-2 | TRBD2 | . | TGTGCCAGCAGCTTACAGATCGGGGGGGCAGGAGATACGCAGTATTTT | CASSLQIGGAGDTQYF
TRBJ2-1 | TRBV5-6 | . | many | TGTGCCAGCAGCTTGAGTTGGGACGATGAACTGGGCTCTAATGAGCAGTTCTTC | CASSLSWDDELGSNEQFF
TRBJ1-5 | TRBV10-2 | . | . | TGCGCCAGCGGGAGGGACCATCAGCCCCAGCATTTT | CASGRDHQPQHF
TRBJ1-1 | TRBV6-2/TRBV6-3 | . | few | TGTGCCAGCAGTTATCCGGTTACTGAAGCTTTCTTT | CASSYPVTEAFF
TRBJ2-2 | TRBV19 | TRBD1 | many | TGTGCCAGTAGCACAGGGGGGTTAGTCGGGGAGCTGTTTTTT | CASSTGGLVGELFF
TRBJ1-2 | TRBV5-5 | . | many | TGTGCCAGCAGCACCTTACCGACAGATTACTATGGCTACACCTTC | CASSTLPTDYYGYTF
TRBJ1-1 | TRBV2 | TRBD1 | . | TGTGCCAGCAGTCTCCGGGGACAGGGGGCTTCTGAAGCTTCCTTT | CASSLRGQGASEASF
TRBJ1-1 | TRBV4-3 | . | few | TGCGCCAGCAGCCAAGGGACTTCGGGAACTGAAGCTTTCTTT | CASSQGTSGTEAFF
TRBJ2-1 | TRBV6-1 | . | . | TGTGCCAGCAGTGAATGGTGGCTAGCAATTGAATTCTTC | CASSEWWLAIEFF
TRBJ1-1 | TRBV25-1 | . | many | TGTGCCAGCAGTAGGCAGGGGAACACTGAAGCTTTCTTT | CASSRQGNTEAFF
TRBJ1-6 | TRBV27 | . | many | TGTGCCAGCAGTTTATATAATTCACCCCTCCACTTT | CASSLYNSPLHF
TRBJ1-3 | TRBV12-3/TRBV12-4 | . | . | TGTGCCAGCAGTTTAGCGGGGGGTAGGGACACCATATATTTT | CASSLAGGRDTIYF